The clone carrying this T cell receptor beta chain turned up a few times. Its target is not known. Germline V gene lookup returns CDR1 LGHNA and CDR2 YNFKEQ. The CDR3 extends over 17 amino acids. V shed 4 bases and J 0 bases; nucleotides not matched to a gene: 11. These data belong to a study of cytomegalovirus exposure and HLA in healthy donors. Broader study findings: Prior analysis indicated that the majority of TCR beta V segments exhibited productivity approximately 90% or approximately 30% of the time. TCR beta chain V- and J-gene trimming was linked, in a later analysis, to a missense variant in DCLRE1C.

Primers for the PCR totalled 60 Vbeta and 13 Jbeta. Repertoires were generated with immunoSEQ multiplex PCR, while TCRdb's copy carries only in-frame clones and drops some. The table lists about 110,000 clones, just over 15% of them singletons. Sequencing input: PBMCs. The J gene is TRBJ1-2, the V gene TRBV4-2, with TRBD1 identical over 7 bases. The source of this sequence is a woman aged 18 to 35 in good health and CMV-seronegative. This CDR3 reads CASSPDRTVIANYGYTF. CDR3 DNA: TGTGCCAGCAGCCCGGACAGGACGGTCATTGCTAACTATGGCTACACCTTC.